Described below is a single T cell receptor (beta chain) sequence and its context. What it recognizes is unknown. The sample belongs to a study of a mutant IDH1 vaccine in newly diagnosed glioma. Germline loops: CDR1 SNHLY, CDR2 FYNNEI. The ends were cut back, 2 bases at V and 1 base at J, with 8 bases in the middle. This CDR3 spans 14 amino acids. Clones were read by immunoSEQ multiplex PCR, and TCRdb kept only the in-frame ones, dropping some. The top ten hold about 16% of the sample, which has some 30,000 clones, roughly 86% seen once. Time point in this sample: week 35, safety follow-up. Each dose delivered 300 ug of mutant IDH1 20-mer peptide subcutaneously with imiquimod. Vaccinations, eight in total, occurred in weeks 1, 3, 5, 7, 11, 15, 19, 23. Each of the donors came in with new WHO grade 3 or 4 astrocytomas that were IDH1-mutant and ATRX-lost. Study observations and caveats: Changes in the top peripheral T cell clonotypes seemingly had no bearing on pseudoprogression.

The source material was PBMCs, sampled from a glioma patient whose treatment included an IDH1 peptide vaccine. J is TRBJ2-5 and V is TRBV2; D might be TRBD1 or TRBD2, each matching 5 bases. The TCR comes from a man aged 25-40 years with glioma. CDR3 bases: TGTGCCAGCAGTGAACAGGGACCCCAAGAGACCCAGTACTTC. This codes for CASSEQGPQETQYF.